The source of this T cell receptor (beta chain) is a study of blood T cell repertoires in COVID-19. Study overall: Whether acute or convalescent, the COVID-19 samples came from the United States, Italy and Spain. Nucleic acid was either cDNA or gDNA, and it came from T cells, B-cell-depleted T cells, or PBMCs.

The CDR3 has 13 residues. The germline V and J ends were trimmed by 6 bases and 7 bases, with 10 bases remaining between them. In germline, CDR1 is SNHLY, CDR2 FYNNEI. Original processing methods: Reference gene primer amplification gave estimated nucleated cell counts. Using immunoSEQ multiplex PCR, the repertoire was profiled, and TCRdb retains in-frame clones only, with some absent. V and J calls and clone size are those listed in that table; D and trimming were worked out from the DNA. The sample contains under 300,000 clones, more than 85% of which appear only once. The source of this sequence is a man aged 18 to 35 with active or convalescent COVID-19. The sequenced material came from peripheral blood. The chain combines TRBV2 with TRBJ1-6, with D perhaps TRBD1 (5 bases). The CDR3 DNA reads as TGTGCCAGCAGGGGGCAGGGAAATTCACCCCTCCACTTT. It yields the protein CASRGQGNSPLHF. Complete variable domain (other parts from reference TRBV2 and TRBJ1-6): EPEVTQTPSHQVTQMGQEVILRCVPISNHLYFYWYRQILGQKVEFLVSFYNNEISEKSEIFDDQFSVERPDGSNFTLKIRSTKLEDSAMYFCASRGQGNSPLHFGNGTRLTVT.